Listed below are T cell receptor beta chains from one sample, sequenced in a study of blood T cell repertoires in COVID-19. Clones were sequenced by immunoSEQ multiplex PCR, and TCRdb holds only the in-frame ones, with some missing. The data show fewer than 150,000 clones, with around nine tenths seen just once and more than 4% held by the top ten. The sequenced material came from peripheral blood. All receptors derive from a woman between 35 and 50 years old with acute or convalescent COVID-19. Each CDR3 is given with its conserved first and last residue. The D gene is left open where the match is weak. Clone size is shown for a subset of rows, as once, few, many or a class of expanded clone.

abundance: once; v_gene: TRBV5-4; d_gene: TRBD1; j_gene: TRBJ2-2; CDR3aa: CAGSSATGGNTGELFF; CDR3nt: TGTGCCGGCAGCTCAGCGACAGGGGGGAACACCGGGGAGCTGTTTTTT
abundance: -; v_gene: TRBV7-8; d_gene: TRBD1; j_gene: TRBJ1-1; CDR3aa: CASSQLPGQEEGTEAFF; CDR3nt: TGTGCCAGCAGCCAGCTTCCGGGACAGGAAGAGGGCACTGAAGCTTTCTTT
abundance: -; v_gene: TRBV6-2/TRBV6-3; d_gene: -; j_gene: TRBJ2-3; CDR3aa: CASSSRDTQYF; CDR3nt: TGTGCCAGCAGTTCTAGAGATACGCAGTATTTT
abundance: -; v_gene: TRBV5-4; d_gene: -; j_gene: TRBJ2-7; CDR3aa: CASSRGGNPYEQYF; CDR3nt: TGTGCCAGCAGCAGAGGAGGAAACCCCTACGAGCAGTACTTC
abundance: few; v_gene: TRBV5-4; d_gene: -; j_gene: TRBJ1-6; CDR3aa: CALGSETINSPLHF; CDR3nt: TGTGCCCTCGGGTCAGAGACTATTAATTCACCCCTCCACTTT
abundance: -; v_gene: TRBV4-3; d_gene: -; j_gene: TRBJ1-1; CDR3aa: CASSQGLGQGGEAFF; CDR3nt: TGCGCCAGCAGCCAAGGGTTAGGGCAGGGAGGAGAAGCTTTCTTT
abundance: -; v_gene: TRBV12-5; d_gene: -; j_gene: TRBJ2-1; CDR3aa: CASGETGSLYNEQFF; CDR3nt: TGTGCTAGTGGTGAGACCGGGAGCTTATACAATGAGCAGTTCTTC
abundance: -; v_gene: TRBV18; d_gene: TRBD2; j_gene: TRBJ2-3; CDR3aa: CASSPRAGTSTDTQYF; CDR3nt: TGTGCCAGCTCACCACGAGCGGGGACTAGCACAGATACGCAGTATTTT
abundance: -; v_gene: TRBV5-1; d_gene: -; j_gene: TRBJ1-2; CDR3aa: CASSLGQGGGYTF; CDR3nt: TGCGCCAGCAGCTTGGGACAAGGGGGTGGCTACACCTTC
abundance: -; v_gene: TRBV6-2/TRBV6-3; d_gene: -; j_gene: TRBJ1-2; CDR3aa: CASSYQGNYGYTF; CDR3nt: TGTGCCAGCAGTTACCAGGGTAACTATGGCTACACCTTC